This section outlines one T cell receptor beta chain sequence together with its context. This specimen comes from a study of PD-L1 blockade in urothelial cancer. About the research overall: Atezolizumab, begun by patients in about 2014, was given at 1,200 mg intravenously every 3 weeks. About 90% of the roughly 30 patients were men who had bladder-origin urothelial cancer.

From germline, CDR1 is SNHLY and CDR2 FYNNEI. The length of the CDR3 is 12 residues. Trimming took 6 bases from V and 2 from J, leaving 5 bases between them. TCRdb's copy holds only in-frame clones and misses some; the assay was immunoSEQ multiplex PCR. Here the sample spans tens of thousands of clones, roughly 83% being singletons. Urothelial carcinoma, locally advanced or metastatic, affected the patients. The J gene is TRBJ2-4, the V gene TRBV2, with D uncertain. This TCR was recovered from a man aged 65-85 years with urothelial cancer. This specimen consisted of PBMCs, obtained around atezolizumab (anti-PD-L1) treatment. CDR3 amino acids: CASSLTKNIQYF. In DNA, the CDR3 is TGTGCCAGCAGCTTAACCAAAAACATTCAGTACTTC.